This passage covers 17 T cell receptor beta chains from one sample sequenced in a study of human T cells and chemical hapten exposure. Time point given: patch test 3, about 24 weeks after DPC sensitization. Treatment defined: therapeutic diphenylcyclopropenone sensitization with weekly scalp DPC. TCRdb reprocessed the RACE reads via MiXCR and lists one record per CDR3 protein. The table includes roughly 100,000 distinct CDR3 sequences, roughly a third detected once. This specimen was whole blood, taken in connection with sensitization to the hapten diphenylcyclopropenone (DPC). These receptors were collected from a man aged 40-49 years with alopecia areata. Some clones in this sample may be carry-over from other donors' samples.

The chain combines TRBV7-8 with TRBJ1-5; D is ambiguous. The ends were cut back, 2 bases at V and 6 bases at J, with 8 bases in the middle. CDR1 is SGHVS and CDR2 is FQNEAQ in the germline V gene. The CDR3 consists of 13 residues. In DNA form, the CDR3 reads TGTGCCAGCAGCTTACCCGGTGCTCAGCCCCAGCATTTT. It specifies CASSLPGAQPQHF.

J is TRBJ2-3 and V is TRBV20-1; D tentatively fits TRBD1 or TRBD2 (5 bases each). The CDR3 has 16 residues. The V and J ends lost 4 bases and 0 bases respectively, with 17 bases between them. From germline, CDR1 is DFQATT and CDR2 SNEGSKA (reference sequence). The CDR3 region is CSATGMMRGSTDTQYF. The CDR3 DNA reads as TGCAGTGCTACTGGGATGATGAGGGGTAGCACAGATACGCAGTATTTT.

The chain carries TRBV6-5 and TRBJ2-2; D not certain. The V gene's germline CDR1 is MNHEY and CDR2 SVGAGI. The CDR3 length is 11 residues. V dropped 5 bases and J dropped 7 bases, with 5 bases sitting between them. The CDR3: CASSRGGELFF. The CDR3 nucleotides read TGTGCCAGCAGTCGAGGCGGGGAGCTGTTTTTT.

This clonotype has only a few counts. The CDR3 spells CASSFRDQSYSGANVLTF. The CDR3 DNA reads TGTGCCAGCAGTTTCAGGGACCAGTCCTACTCTGGGGCCAACGTCCTGACTTTC. The chain links TRBV25-1 to TRBJ2-6, with D perhaps given as TRBD1 or TRBD2 (5 bases each). This CDR3 comprises 18 residues. The germline CDR1 and CDR2 sequences are MGHDK and SYGVNS. The ends were cut back, 5 bases at V and 0 bases at J, with 17 bases in the middle.

This chain uses TRBV6-2 or TRBV6-3 with TRBJ2-7; D is unclear. CDR1 is MNHEY, CDR2 SVGEGT, per germline. The CDR3 has 12 amino acids. With 2 bases removed from V and 9 bases from J, the gap between germline ends came to 11 bases. This CDR3 is CASSYPQGMQYF. CDR3 bases: TGTGCCAGCAGTTACCCTCAAGGGATGCAGTACTTC.

The chain joins TRBV20-1 to TRBJ2-7; tentatively, D is TRBD1 (5 bases). Trimming stripped 0 bases from V and 0 bases from J, with 12 bases between. CDR1 DFQATT and CDR2 SNEGSKA come from the germline V gene (reference sequence). This CDR3 comprises 15 residues. The CDR3 protein is CSARDPAGSSYEQYF. The CDR3 DNA is TGCAGTGCTAGAGATCCAGCAGGGTCCTCCTACGAGCAGTACTTC.

The chain couples TRBV6-5 to TRBJ2-7; D gene ambiguous. The CDR3 loop spans 12 amino acids. V was trimmed by 7 bases and J by 0 bases, leaving 7 bases between them. Germline values: CDR1 MNHEY, CDR2 SVGAGI. The CDR3: CASTSNSYEQYF. As DNA, the CDR3 is TGTGCCAGCACTTCCAACTCCTACGAGCAGTACTTC.

The chain couples TRBV14 to TRBJ2-1; D ambiguous. The CDR3 has 15 amino acids. Germline loops: CDR1 SGHDN, CDR2 FVKESK. V shed 4 bases and J shed 6 bases, with 16 bases lying between them. The CDR3 loop reads CASSRRATSSNEQFF. CDR3 sequence (DNA): TGTGCCAGCAGCCGCCGGGCCACATCGAGCAATGAGCAGTTCTTC.

This chain joins TRBV28 and TRBJ2-7; maybe TRBD1 (6 bases). CDR3 length: 15 residues. V was trimmed by 7 bases and J by 3 bases, leaving 19 bases between them. The V gene's germline CDR1 is MDHEN and CDR2 SYDVKM. Here the CDR3 reads CASTATGVSHYEQYV. In DNA form, the CDR3 reads TGTGCCAGCACCGCGACAGGAGTATCCCACTACGAGCAGTACGTC.

The chain combines TRBV3-1 with TRBJ2-1; D is perhaps TRBD2 (6 bases). Deletions cut 4 bases from V and 2 bases from J, with 12 bases between. In germline, CDR1 is LGHDT, CDR2 YNNKEL (reference sequence). This CDR3 is built from 15 residues. CDR3 sequence (DNA): TGTGCCAGCAGCCCCACAACGGGAGCCTACAATGAGCAGTTCTTC. This translates into CASSPTTGAYNEQFF.

The chain combines TRBV24-1 with TRBJ2-2; 8 nucleotides agree with TRBD2. The germline V gene has CDR1 KGHDR and CDR2 SFDVKD. This CDR3 is built from 14 residues. The trim removed 6 bases at V and 4 bases at J, leaving 3 bases unmatched. Written as DNA, the CDR3 is TGTGCCACCAGTCCGGGAGGGGTCACCGGGGAGCTGTTTTTT. The encoded protein is CATSPGGVTGELFF.

There are a few counts of this clonotype. This chain joins TRBV7-9 and TRBJ2-6; D not certain. The V and J ends lost 4 bases and 0 bases respectively, with 7 bases between them. CDR1 is SEHNR and CDR2 is FQNEAQ in the germline V gene (reference sequence). The CDR3 has 15 amino acids. In nucleotides, the CDR3 is TGTGCCAGCAGCTCAATCCTCTCTGGGGCCAACGTCCTGACTTTC. Its protein product is CASSSILSGANVLTF.

The CDR3 loop reads CASSFNIPGRRSDDSNQPQHF. The CDR3 coding sequence is TGTGCCAGCAGTTTTAATATTCCTGGGCGCCGGTCCGACGATAGCAATCAGCCCCAGCATTTT. The J gene is TRBJ1-5, the V gene TRBV12-3 or TRBV12-4; no definite D call. The CDR3 length is 21 residues. V was shortened by 3 bases and J by 0 bases, with 27 bases between the two germline ends.

This clonotype was seen repeatedly, ten times or more. This chain joins TRBV6-5 and TRBJ1-5; no clear D. Germline CDR1 and CDR2: MNHEY and SVGAGI. Between the trimmed V and J ends, which lost 6 bases and 1 base, there was a span of 13 bases. The CDR3 has 15 amino acids. The CDR3 loop is CASRIREYSNQPQHF. The CDR3 DNA reads as TGTGCCAGCAGGATCAGAGAATACAGCAATCAGCCCCAGCATTTT.

This chain links TRBV11-2 with TRBJ2-7, with 7 bases aligning to TRBD1. CDR3 length: 14 amino acids. The ends lost 3 bases at V and 2 bases at J; junction bases unmatched: 4. Germline loops: CDR1 SGHAT, CDR2 FQNNGV. The CDR3 DNA reads as TGTGCCAGCAGCTTGTACGGGACAGCCTACGAGCAGTACTTC. Residues: CASSLYGTAYEQYF. Looking up the rest from reference TRBV11-2 and TRBJ2-7 gives the full variable domain: EAGVAQSPRYKIIEKRQSVAFWCNPISGHATLYWYQQILGQGPKLLIQFQNNGVVDDSQLPKDRFSAERLKGVDSTLKIQPAKLEDSAVYLCASSLYGTAYEQYFGPGTRLTVT.

This clonotype was counted between two and nine times. J is TRBJ1-1 and V is TRBV29-1; possibly TRBD1 for D (6 bases). Germline V gene lookup returns CDR1 SQVTM and CDR2 ANQGSEA. CDR3 size: 13 residues. The ends were cut back, 5 bases at V and 5 bases at J, with 15 bases in the middle. CDR3 loop: CSVLGGAGTEAFF. CDR3 DNA: TGCAGCGTTTTGGGGGGCGCGGGGACTGAAGCTTTCTTT.

The table lists this clonotype with a few counts. The chain carries TRBV6-1 and TRBJ1-5, with 8 bases matching TRBD1. With V trimmed by 4 bases and J by 0 bases, 8 bases remained unmatched. The CDR3 spans 17 residues. From germline, CDR1 is MNHNS and CDR2 SASEGT. For the CDR3, the DNA is TGTGCCAGCAGTGTGGACAGGGCCGCCTATAGCAATCAGCCCCAGCATTTT. The encoded protein is CASSVDRAAYSNQPQHF.